This T cell receptor beta chain came from a study of PD-1 blockade in classical Hodgkin lymphoma. Each and every patient relapsed after autologous stem cell transplantation, and patients got differing brentuximab vedotin exposure. CDR1 is KGHSH, CDR2 LQKENI, per germline. The CDR3 totals 16 residues. V was shortened by 3 bases and J by 0 bases, with 14 bases between the two germline ends. Comment on this clone: The antigen remains undetermined.

Whole-study results and caveats: Complete responders entered with baseline diversity on par with newly diagnosed patients, the results showed. By C4D1, CD4+ diversity increased significantly, especially in complete responders.

Clones were sequenced by immunoSEQ multiplex PCR, and TCRdb holds only the in-frame ones, with some missing. The repertoire consists of some 50,000 clones, with around 70% occurring once and the leading ten covering 8% to 13%. The sample consisted of peripheral blood mononuclear cells (PBMCs), taken at baseline. The chain uses TRBV18 and TRBJ1-1; D call uncertain. The TCR sequence derives from a human donor with classical Hodgkin lymphoma. This chain's CDR3 is CASSPLNGVMNTEAFF. In nucleotides, the CDR3 is TGTGCCAGCTCACCCCTTAACGGGGTAATGAACACTGAAGCTTTCTTT.